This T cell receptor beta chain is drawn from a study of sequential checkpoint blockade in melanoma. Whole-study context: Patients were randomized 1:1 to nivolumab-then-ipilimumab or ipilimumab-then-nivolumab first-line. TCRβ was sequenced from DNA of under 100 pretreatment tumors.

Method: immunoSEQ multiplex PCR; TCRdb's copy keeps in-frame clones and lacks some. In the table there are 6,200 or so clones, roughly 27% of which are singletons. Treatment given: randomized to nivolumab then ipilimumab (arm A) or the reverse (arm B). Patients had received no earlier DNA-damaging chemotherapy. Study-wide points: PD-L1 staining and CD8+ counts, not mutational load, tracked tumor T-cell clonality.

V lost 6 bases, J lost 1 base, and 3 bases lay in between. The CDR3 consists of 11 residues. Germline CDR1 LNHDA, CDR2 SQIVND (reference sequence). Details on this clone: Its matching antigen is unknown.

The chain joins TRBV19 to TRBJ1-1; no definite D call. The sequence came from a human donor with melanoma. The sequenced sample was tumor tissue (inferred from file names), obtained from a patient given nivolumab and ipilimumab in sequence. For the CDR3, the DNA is TGTGCCAGTAGCAGGAACACTGAAGCTTTCTTT. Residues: CASSRNTEAFF.